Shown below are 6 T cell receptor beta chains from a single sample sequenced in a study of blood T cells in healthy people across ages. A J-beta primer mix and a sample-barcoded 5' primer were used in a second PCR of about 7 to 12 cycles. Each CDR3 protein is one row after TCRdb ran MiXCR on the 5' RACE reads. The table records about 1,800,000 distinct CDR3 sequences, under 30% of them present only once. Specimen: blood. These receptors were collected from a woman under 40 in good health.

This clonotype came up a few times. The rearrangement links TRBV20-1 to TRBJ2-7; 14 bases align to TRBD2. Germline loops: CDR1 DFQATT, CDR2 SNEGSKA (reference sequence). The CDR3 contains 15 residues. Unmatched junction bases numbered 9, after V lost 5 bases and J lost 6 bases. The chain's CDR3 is CSASRRTSGRLEQYF. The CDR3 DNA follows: TGCAGTGCTTCGAGACGGACTAGCGGGAGGCTCGAGCAGTACTTC.

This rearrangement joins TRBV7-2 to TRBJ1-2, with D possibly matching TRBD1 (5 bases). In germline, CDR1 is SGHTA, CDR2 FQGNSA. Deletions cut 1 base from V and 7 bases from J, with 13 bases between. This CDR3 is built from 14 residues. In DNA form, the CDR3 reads TGTGCCAGCAGCTTAGGGGGGGTGTCCCGTGGCTACACCTTC. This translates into CASSLGGVSRGYTF.

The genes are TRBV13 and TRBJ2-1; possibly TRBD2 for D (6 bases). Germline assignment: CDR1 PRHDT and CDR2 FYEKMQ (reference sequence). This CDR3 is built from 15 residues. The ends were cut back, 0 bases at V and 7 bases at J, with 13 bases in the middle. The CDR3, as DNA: TGTGCCAGCAGCTTAGGCGGGAGTAGTCGAAATGAGCAGTTCTTC. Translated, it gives CASSLGGSSRNEQFF. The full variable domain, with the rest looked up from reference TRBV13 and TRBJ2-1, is AAGVIQSPRHLIKEKRETATLKCYPIPRHDTVYWYQQGPGQDPQFLISFYEKMQSDKGSIPDRFSAQQFSDYHSELNMSSLELGDSALYFCASSLGGSSRNEQFFGPGTRLTVL.

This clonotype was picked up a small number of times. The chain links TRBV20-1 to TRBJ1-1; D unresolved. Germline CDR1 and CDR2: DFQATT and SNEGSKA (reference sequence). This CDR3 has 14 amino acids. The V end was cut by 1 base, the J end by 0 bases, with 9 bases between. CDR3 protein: CSARVGQVNTEAFF. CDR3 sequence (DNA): TGCAGTGCTAGAGTAGGGCAGGTGAACACTGAAGCTTTCTTT.

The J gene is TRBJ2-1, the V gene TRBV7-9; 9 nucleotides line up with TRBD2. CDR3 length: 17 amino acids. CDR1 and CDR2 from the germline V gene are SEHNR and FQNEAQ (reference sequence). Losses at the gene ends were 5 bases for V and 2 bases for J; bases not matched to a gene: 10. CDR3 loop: CASSGGSIAGAYNEQFF. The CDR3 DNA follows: TGTGCCAGCAGCGGGGGATCAATAGCGGGGGCCTACAATGAGCAGTTCTTC. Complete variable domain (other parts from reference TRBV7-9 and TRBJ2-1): DTGVSQNPRHKITKRGQNVTFRCDPISEHNRLYWYRQTLGQGPEFLTYFQNEAQLEKSRLLSDRFSAERPKGSFSTLEIQRTEQGDSAMYLCASSGGSIAGAYNEQFFGPGTRLTVL.

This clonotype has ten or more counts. The CDR3 region has the DNA TGCGCCAGCAGCCCGGCTAGAACAGATACGCAGTATTTT. Encoded protein: CASSPARTDTQYF. This sequence joins TRBV5-1 and TRBJ2-3; D call uncertain. Germline V lookup: CDR1 SGHRS, CDR2 YFSETQ. The length of the CDR3 is 13 residues. V lost 4 bases and J 3 bases, leaving 9 bases between the germline ends.